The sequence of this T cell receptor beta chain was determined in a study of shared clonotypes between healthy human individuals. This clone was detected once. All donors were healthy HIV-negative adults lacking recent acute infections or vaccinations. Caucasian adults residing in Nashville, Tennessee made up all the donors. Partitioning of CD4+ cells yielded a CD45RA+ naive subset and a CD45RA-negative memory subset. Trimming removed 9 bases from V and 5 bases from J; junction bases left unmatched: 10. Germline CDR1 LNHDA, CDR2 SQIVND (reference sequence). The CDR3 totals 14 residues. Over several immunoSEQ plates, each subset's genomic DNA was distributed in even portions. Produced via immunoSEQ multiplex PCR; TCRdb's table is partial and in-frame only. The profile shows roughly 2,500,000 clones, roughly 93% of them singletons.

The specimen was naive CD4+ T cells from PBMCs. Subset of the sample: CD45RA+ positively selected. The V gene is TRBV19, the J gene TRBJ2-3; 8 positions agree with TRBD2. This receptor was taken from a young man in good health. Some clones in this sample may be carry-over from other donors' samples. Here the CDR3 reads CASQINSGIDTQYF. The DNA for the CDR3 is TGTGCCAGCCAAATAAATAGCGGGATAGATACGCAGTATTTT.